These 9 T cell receptor beta chains share one sample of origin, sequenced in a study of OX40 agonist ivuxolimab in advanced cancers. Here immunoSEQ multiplex PCR was the method, and the copy in TCRdb shows in-frame clones only, minus some. This sample has 45,000 or so clones, with around 90% found just once. Sample: CD4+ or CD8+ T cells sorted from blood, taken in a trial of the OX40 agonist ivuxolimab. These receptor sequences come from an adult with an advanced solid tumor such as melanoma, head and neck, liver or kidney cancer.

The V and J genes are TRBV21-1 and TRBJ2-5; TRBD1 is taken as the D call from the table, unchecked against the DNA. TRBV21-1 is listed as a pseudogene. This CDR3 comprises 17 residues. CDR3 region: CASSNGHGTGDQETQYF. The CDR3 DNA reads as TGTGCCAGCAGCAATGGCCATGGGACAGGGGACCAAGAGACCCAGTACTTC.

This clone was picked up one time. The V and J genes are TRBV18 and TRBJ2-7; D remains unclear. The CDR3 is made up of 12 amino acids. V shed 2 bases and J shed 6 bases, with 8 bases lying between them. Germline loops: CDR1 KGHSH, CDR2 LQKENI. CDR3 sequence (DNA): TGTGCCAGCTCACCAGGTTTCAGCGAGCAGTACTTC. Translated: CASSPGFSEQYF.

The V gene is TRBV27, the J gene TRBJ2-7, with a weak D call TRBD1 (6 bases). There are 14 residues in the CDR3. V lost 2 bases and J 3 bases, leaving 11 bases between the germline ends. Germline V gives CDR1 MNHEY, CDR2 SMNVEV (reference sequence). DNA of the CDR3: TGTGCCAGCAGTTTAAGCAGGGGTGGCTACGAGCAGTACTTC. As protein: CASSLSRGGYEQYF.

V gene TRBV7-8 combines with J gene TRBJ2-5; D unclear. The CDR3 covers 14 residues. The ends were cut back, 1 base at V and 2 bases at J, with 8 bases in the middle. The germline V gene has CDR1 SGHVS and CDR2 FQNEAQ. CDR3: CASSLDGSQETQYF. CDR3 DNA sequence: TGTGCCAGCAGCTTAGACGGTTCTCAAGAGACCCAGTACTTC. The full variable domain, with the rest looked up from reference TRBV7-8 and TRBJ2-5, is GAGVSQSPRYKVAKRGQDVALRCDPISGHVSLFWYQQALGQGPEFLTYFQNEAQLDKSGLPSDRFFAERPEGSVSTLKIQRTQQEDSAVYLCASSLDGSQETQYFGPGTRLLVL.

J is TRBJ2-1 and V is TRBV27; a weak D match, TRBD1 (5 bases). Germline V gene lookup returns CDR1 MNHEY and CDR2 SMNVEV (reference sequence). This CDR3 is 17 amino acids long. The V and J ends lost 3 bases and 4 bases respectively, with 19 bases between them. The CDR3 here is CASSFFPNTRVYNEQFF. CDR3 DNA: TGTGCCAGCAGTTTTTTCCCCAACACCAGGGTTTACAATGAGCAGTTCTTC.

The rearrangement links TRBV6-1 to TRBJ2-1, with 7 bases that match TRBD1. V was clipped by 4 bases and J by 7 bases; unmatched bases: 4. Looked up from germline, CDR1 is MNHNS and CDR2 is SASEGT. The CDR3 spans 13 residues. CDR3 nucleotides: TGTGCCAGCAGTGGACAGGGTAGAAATGAGCAGTTCTTC. It codes for CASSGQGRNEQFF.

This rearrangement joins TRBV29-1 to TRBJ1-5; a weak D match, TRBD1 (6 bases). The V gene lost 6 bases and the J gene lost 6 bases, with 18 bases spanning the gap. CDR3 size: 14 residues. Germline CDR1 reads SQVTM; CDR2 reads ANQGSEA. In DNA, the CDR3 is TGCAGCGTCTCGACAGGTTATGGAGGTCAGCCCCAGCATTTT. This translates into CSVSTGYGGQPQHF.

The rearrangement joins TRBV19 to TRBJ1-4, with 8 bases that match TRBD1. Germline CDR1 reads LNHDA; CDR2 reads SQIVND (reference sequence). This CDR3 comprises 13 residues. With 1 base clipped from V and 14 bases from J, the junction kept 6 bases outside the gene matches. The CDR3 loop reads CASSIVLNRGLFF. The CDR3 nucleotides read TGTGCCAGTAGTATAGTCCTGAACAGGGGGCTGTTTTTT.

The chain has TRBV6-6 and TRBJ2-2; D remains unclear. CDR3 length: 12 residues. V lost 4 bases to trimming and J lost 7 bases, with 7 bases between them. Germline values: CDR1 MNHNY, CDR2 SVGAGI (reference sequence). As DNA, the CDR3 is TGTGCCAGCAGTTTCCCTGGCGGGGAGCTGTTTTTT. The encoded protein is CASSFPGGELFF.